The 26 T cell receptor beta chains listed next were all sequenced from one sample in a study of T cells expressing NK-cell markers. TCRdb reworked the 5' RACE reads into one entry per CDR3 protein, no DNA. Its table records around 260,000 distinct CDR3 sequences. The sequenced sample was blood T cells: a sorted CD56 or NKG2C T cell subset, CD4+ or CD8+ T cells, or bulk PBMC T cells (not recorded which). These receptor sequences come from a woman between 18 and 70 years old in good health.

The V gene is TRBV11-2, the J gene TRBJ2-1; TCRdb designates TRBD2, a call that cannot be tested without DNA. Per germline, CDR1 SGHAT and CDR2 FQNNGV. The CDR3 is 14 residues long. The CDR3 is CASSGLAGAGEQFF.

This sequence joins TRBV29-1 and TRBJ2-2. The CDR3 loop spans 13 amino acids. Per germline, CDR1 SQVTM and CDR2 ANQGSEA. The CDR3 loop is CSVDRSNTGELFF.

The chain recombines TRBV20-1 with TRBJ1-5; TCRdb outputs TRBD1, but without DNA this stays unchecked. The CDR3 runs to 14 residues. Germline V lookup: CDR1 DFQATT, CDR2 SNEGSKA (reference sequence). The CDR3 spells CSVTGIRRVQPQHF.

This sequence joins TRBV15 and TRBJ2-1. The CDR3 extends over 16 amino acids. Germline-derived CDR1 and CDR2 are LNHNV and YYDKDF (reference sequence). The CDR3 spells CATSRIQLPTYNEQFF.

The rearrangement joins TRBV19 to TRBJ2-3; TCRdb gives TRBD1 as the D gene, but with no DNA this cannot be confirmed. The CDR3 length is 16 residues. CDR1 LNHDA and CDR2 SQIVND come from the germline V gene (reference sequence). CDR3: CASSIVGAELADTQYF.

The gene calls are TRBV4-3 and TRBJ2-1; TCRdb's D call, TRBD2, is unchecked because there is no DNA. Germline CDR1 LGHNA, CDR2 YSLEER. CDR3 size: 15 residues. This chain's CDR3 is CASSQSGGAFNEQFF.

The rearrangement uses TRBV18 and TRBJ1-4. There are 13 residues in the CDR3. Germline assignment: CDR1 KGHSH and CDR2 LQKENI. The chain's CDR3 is CASQYSGGEKLFF.

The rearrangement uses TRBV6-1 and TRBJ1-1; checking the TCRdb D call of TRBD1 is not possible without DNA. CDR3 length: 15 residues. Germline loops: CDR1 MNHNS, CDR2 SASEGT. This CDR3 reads CASSPTGETYAEAFF.

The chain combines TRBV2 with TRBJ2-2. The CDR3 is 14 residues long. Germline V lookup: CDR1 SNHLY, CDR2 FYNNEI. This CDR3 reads CASHRDSNTGELFF.

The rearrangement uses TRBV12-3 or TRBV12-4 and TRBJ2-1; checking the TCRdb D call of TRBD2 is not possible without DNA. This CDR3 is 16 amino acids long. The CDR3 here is CASSLGTSGRRNEQFF.

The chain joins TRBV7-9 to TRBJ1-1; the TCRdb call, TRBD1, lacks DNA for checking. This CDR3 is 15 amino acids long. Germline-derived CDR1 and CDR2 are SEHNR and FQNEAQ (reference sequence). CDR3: CASSLPNRGGTEAFF.

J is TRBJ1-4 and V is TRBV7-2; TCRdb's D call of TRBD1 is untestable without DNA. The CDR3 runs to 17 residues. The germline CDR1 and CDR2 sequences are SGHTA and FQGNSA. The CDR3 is CASSLGAGVSTNEKLFF. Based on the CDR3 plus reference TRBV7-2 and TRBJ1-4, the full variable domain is GAGVSQSPSNKVTEKGKDVELRCDPISGHTALYWYRQSLGQGLEFLIYFQGNSAPDKSGLPSDRFSAERTGGSVSTLTIQRTQQEDSAVYLCASSLGAGVSTNEKLFFGSGTQLSVL.

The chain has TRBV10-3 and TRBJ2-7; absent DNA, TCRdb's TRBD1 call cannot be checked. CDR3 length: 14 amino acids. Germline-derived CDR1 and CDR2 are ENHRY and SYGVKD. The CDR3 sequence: CAISGGAKTDEQYF.

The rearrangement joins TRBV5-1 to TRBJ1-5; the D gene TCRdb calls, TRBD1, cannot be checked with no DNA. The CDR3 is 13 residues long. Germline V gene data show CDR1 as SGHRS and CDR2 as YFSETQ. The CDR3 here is CASSVDRFQPQHF.

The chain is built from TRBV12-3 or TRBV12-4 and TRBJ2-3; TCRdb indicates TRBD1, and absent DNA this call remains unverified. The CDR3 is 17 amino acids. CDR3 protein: CASSFGQGVVATDTQYF.

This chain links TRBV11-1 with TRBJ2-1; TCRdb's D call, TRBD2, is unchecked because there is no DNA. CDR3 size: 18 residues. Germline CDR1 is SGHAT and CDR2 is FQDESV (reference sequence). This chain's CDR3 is CASSPTSGGLSSYNEQFF.

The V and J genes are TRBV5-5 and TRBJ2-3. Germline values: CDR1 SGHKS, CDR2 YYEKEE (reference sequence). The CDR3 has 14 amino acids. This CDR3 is CASSLVMDTDTQYF.

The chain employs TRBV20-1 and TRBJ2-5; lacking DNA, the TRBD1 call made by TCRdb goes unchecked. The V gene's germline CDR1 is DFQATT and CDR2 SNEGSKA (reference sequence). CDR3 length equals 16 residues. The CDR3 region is CSARRGDRGNQETQYF.

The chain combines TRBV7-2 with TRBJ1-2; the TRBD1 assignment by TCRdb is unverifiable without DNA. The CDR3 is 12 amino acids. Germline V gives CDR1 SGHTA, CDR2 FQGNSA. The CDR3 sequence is CASSTTGMGYTF.

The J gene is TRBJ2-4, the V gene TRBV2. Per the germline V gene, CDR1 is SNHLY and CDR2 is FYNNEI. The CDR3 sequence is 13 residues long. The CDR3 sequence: CASRTEAKNIQYF.

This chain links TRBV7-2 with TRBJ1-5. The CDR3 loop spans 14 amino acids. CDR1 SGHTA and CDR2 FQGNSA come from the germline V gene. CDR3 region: CASSITDLNQPQHF. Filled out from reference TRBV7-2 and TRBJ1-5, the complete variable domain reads GAGVSQSPSNKVTEKGKDVELRCDPISGHTALYWYRQSLGQGLEFLIYFQGNSAPDKSGLPSDRFSAERTGGSVSTLTIQRTQQEDSAVYLCASSITDLNQPQHFGDGTRLSIL.

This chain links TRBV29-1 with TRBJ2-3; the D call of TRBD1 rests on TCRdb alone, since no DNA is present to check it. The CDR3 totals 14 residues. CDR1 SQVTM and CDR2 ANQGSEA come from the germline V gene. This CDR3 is CSVYWQGAIDTQYF.

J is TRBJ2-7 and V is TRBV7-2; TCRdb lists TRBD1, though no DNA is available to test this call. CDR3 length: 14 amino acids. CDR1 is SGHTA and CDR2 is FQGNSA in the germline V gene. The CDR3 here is CASSFRQGAYEQYF.

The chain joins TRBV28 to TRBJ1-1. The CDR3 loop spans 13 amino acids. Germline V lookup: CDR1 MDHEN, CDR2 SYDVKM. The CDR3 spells CASSSVSNTEAFF.

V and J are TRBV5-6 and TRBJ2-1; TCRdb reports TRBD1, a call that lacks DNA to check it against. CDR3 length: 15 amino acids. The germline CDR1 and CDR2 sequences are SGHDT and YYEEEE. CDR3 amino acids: CASSPTGTGLTRQFF.

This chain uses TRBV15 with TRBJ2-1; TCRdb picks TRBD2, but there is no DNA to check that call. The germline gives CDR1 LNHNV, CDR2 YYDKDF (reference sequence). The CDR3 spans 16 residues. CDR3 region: CATSILLAGGGNEQFF.